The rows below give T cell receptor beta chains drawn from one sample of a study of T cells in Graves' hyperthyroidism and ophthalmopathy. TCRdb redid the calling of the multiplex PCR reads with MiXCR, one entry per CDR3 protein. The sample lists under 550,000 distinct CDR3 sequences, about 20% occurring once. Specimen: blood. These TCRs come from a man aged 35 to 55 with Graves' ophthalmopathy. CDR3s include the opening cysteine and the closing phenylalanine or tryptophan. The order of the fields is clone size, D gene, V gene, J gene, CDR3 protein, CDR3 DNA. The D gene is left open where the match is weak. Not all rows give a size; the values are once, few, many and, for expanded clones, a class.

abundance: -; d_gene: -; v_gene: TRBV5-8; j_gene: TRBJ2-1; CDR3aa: CASSPGSSHRGGEQFF; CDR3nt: TGTGCCAGCAGCCCTGGATCCTCACACAGGGGAGGTGAGCAGTTCTTC
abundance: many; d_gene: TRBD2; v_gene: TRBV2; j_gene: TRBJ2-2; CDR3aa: CASSESSGNSNTGELFF; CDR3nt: TGTGCCAGCAGTGAATCTAGCGGCAACTCCAACACCGGGGAGCTGTTTTTT
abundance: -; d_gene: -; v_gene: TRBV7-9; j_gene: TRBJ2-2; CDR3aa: CASSRVGGGTNTGELFF; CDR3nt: TGTGCCAGCAGCCGTGTCGGGGGTGGCACGAACACCGGGGAGCTGTTTTTT
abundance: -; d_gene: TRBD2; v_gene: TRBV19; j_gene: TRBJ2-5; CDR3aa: CASSPTLPSGKETQYF; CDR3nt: TGTGCCAGTAGTCCAACCCTCCCTAGCGGAAAAGAGACCCAGTACTTC
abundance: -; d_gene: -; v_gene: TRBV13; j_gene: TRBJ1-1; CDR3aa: CASSCDGEDMNTEAFF; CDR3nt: TGTGCCAGCAGCTGCGATGGGGAGGACATGAACACTGAAGCTTTCTTT
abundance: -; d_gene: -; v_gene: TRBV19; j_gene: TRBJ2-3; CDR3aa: CASARVSGTDTQYF; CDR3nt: TGTGCCAGTGCCCGGGTTAGCGGCACAGATACGCAGTATTTT
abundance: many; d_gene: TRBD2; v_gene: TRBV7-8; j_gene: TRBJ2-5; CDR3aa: CASSLGISGRDETQYF; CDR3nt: TGTGCCAGCAGCTTAGGAATTAGCGGGAGAGACGAGACCCAGTACTTC
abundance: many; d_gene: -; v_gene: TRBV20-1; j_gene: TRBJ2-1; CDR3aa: CSASKVSASYNEQFF; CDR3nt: TGCAGTGCTAGTAAAGTGTCAGCTTCCTACAATGAGCAGTTCTTC
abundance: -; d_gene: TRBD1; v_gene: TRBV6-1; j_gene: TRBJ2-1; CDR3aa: CASSERGQGGSYNEQFF; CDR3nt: TGTGCCAGCAGTGAAAGGGGACAGGGGGGCTCCTACAATGAGCAGTTCTTC
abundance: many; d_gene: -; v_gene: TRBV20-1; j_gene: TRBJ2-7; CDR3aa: CSAYTLGRASYEQYF; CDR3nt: TGCAGTGCTTATACTTTAGGAAGGGCCAGTTACGAGCAGTACTTC
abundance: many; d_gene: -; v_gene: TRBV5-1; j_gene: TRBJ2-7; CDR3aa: CASSPPGLYSSQYEQYF; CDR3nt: TGCGCCAGCAGCCCTCCGGGACTCTACAGTAGCCAGTACGAGCAGTACTTC
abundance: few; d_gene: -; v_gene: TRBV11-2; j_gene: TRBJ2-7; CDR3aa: CASSLEPLGEQYF; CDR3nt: TGTGCCAGCAGCTTGGAACCCCTGGGCGAGCAGTACTTC
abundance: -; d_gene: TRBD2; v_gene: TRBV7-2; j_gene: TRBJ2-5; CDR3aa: CASSLEGGRRETQYF; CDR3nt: TGTGCCAGCAGCTTAGAGGGCGGGAGGCGGGAGACCCAGTACTTC
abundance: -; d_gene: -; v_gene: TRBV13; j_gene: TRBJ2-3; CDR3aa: CASSSLLLGPKPTDTQYF; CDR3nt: TGTGCCAGCAGCTCCCTCTTACTCGGACCGAAACCCACAGATACGCAGTATTTT
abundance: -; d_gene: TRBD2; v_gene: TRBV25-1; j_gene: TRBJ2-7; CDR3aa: CASSEDGRFYEQYF; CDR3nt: TGTGCCAGCAGTGAAGACGGGAGGTTCTACGAGCAGTACTTC
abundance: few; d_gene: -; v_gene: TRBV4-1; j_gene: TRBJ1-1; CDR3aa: CASKGGGEAFF; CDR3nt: TGCGCCTCAAAAGGGGGGGGTGAAGCTTTCTTT
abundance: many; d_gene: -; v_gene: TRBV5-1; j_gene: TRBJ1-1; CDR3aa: CASSLWGARTEAFF; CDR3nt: TGCGCCAGCAGCTTGTGGGGGGCGCGTACTGAAGCTTTCTTT
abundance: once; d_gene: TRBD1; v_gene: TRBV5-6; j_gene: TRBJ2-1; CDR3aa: CASSLGQGTYEQFF; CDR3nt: TGTGCCAGCAGCTTGGGACAGGGTACCTACGAGCAGTTCTTC
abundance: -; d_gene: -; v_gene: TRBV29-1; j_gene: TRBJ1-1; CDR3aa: CSSEGGGPEAFF; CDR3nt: TGCAGCTCCGAGGGGGGGGGGCCTGAAGCTTTCTTT
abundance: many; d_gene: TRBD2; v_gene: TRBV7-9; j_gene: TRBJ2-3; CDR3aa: CASSLTSDTDTQYF; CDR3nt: TGTGCCAGCAGCTTGACTAGCGACACAGATACGCAGTATTTT
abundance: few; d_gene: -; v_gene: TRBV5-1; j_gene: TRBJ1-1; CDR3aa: CASRISGVLSTEAFF; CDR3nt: TGCGCCAGCAGGATATCAGGGGTGCTATCCACTGAAGCTTTCTTT
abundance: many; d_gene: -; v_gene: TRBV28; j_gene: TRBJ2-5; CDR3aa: CASSIGGGETQYF; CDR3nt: TGTGCCAGTAGCATCGGAGGAGGGGAGACCCAGTACTTC
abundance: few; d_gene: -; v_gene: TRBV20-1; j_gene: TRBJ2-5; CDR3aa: CSTSRGIVQETQYF; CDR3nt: TGCAGTACTTCCCGGGGAATAGTCCAAGAGACCCAGTACTTC
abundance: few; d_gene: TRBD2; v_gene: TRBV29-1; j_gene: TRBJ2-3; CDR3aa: CSVSVLAGRGDTQYF; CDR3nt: TGCAGCGTTAGCGTACTAGCGGGAAGGGGAGATACGCAGTATTTT
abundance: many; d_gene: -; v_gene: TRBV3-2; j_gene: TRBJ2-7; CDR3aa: CASSQLRVYYEQYF; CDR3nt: TGTGCCAGCAGCCAACTTAGAGTCTACTACGAGCAGTACTTC
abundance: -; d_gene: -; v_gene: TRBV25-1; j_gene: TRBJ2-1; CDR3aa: CASSEGPVAALYNEQFF; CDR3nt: TGTGCCAGCAGTGAAGGGCCGGTAGCGGCTCTCTACAATGAGCAGTTCTTC
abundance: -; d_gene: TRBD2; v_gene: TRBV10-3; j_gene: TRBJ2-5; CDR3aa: CAISARGAGGGETQYF; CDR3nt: TGTGCCATCAGTGCACGTGGAGCGGGGGGGGGAGAGACCCAGTACTTC
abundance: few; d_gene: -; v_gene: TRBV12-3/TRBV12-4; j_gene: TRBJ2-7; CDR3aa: CASSLQGMEQYF; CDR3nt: TGTGCCAGCAGTCTCCAGGGGATGGAGCAGTACTTC
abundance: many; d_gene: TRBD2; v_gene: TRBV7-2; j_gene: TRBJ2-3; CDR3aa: CASSLAWGGGTDTQYF; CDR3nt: TGTGCCAGCAGCTTAGCATGGGGAGGGGGCACAGATACGCAGTATTTT
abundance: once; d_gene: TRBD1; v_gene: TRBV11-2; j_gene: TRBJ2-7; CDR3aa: CASSLRTGFLNEQYF; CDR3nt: TGTGCCAGCAGCCTCAGGACAGGGTTTCTCAACGAGCAGTACTTC
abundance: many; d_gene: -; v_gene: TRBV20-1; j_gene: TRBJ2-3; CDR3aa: CSARSGPSTDTQYF; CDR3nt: TGCAGTGCTAGATCCGGGCCGTCCACAGATACGCAGTATTTT
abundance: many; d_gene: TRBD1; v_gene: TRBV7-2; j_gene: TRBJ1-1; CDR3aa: CASSFGTGILGTEAFF; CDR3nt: TGTGCCAGCAGCTTCGGGACAGGGATTTTAGGCACTGAAGCTTTCTTT
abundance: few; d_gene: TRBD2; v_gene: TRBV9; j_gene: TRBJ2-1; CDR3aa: CASSFFSGRASDPNEQFF; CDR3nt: TGTGCCAGCAGCTTTTTTAGCGGGAGGGCCTCCGACCCGAATGAGCAGTTCTTC
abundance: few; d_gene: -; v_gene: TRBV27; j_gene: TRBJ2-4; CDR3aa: CASSSSRTRSKSIQYF; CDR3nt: TGTGCCAGCAGTTCAAGTCGGACCCGTTCCAAAAGCATTCAGTACTTC
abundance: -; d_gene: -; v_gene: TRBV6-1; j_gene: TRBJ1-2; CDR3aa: CASNHAGDNYGYTF; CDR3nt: TGTGCCAGCAATCACGCAGGGGACAACTATGGCTACACCTTC
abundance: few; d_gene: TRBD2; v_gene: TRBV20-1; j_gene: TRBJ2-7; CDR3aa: CSVMPSGIWEQYF; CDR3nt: TGCAGTGTAATGCCTAGCGGGATATGGGAGCAGTACTTC
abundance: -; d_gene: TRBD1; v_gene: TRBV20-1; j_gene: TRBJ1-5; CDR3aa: CSAVDRAYNQPQHF; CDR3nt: TGCAGTGCTGTTGACAGGGCCTACAATCAGCCCCAGCATTTT
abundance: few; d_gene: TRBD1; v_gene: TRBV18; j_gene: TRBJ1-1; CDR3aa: CASSPPNQGANTEAFF; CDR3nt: TGTGCCAGCTCACCACCTAATCAGGGGGCGAACACTGAAGCTTTCTTT
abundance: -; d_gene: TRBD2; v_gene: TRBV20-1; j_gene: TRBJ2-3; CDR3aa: CSATLAGPTDTQYF; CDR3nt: TGCAGTGCCACCTTAGCGGGACCCACAGATACGCAGTATTTT
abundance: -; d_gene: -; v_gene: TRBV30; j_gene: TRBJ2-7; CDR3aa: CAWSVQEYREQYF; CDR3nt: TGTGCCTGGAGTGTACAAGAATACCGCGAGCAGTACTTC
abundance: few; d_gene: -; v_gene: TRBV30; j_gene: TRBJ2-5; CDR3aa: CAWSALWGRETQYF; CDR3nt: TGTGCCTGGAGTGCTTTATGGGGGAGGGAGACCCAGTACTTC
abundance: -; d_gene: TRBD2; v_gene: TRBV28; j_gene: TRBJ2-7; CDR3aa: CAITSGRYYEQYF; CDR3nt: TGTGCCATCACTAGCGGGCGATACTACGAGCAGTACTTC
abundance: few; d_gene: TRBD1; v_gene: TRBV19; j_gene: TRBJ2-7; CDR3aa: CASRRSGQTYEQYF; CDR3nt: TGTGCCAGTAGGCGCTCGGGACAGACCTACGAGCAGTACTTC
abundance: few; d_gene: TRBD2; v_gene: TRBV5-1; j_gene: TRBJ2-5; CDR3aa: CASSSGGLAKQETQYF; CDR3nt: TGCGCCAGCAGCTCTGGGGGACTAGCGAAGCAAGAGACCCAGTACTTC